Listed here are 28 T cell receptor beta chains from one sample, sequenced in a study of a mutant IDH1 vaccine in newly diagnosed glioma. These TCRs' antigens remain unknown. Time point denoted: week 23, last vaccination. Each dose of the vaccine consisted of 300 ug of mutant IDH1 20-mer peptide, with topical imiquimod. TCRdb's table, derived via immunoSEQ multiplex PCR, lists solely in-frame clones and lacks some. The table records under 85,000 clones, roughly 85% of them present only once. This specimen consisted of PBMCs, obtained from a glioma patient whose treatment included an IDH1 peptide vaccine. The source is a woman between 50 and 59 years old with glioma.

This clone was counted between two and nine times. V gene TRBV20-1 combines with J gene TRBJ2-7, with D maybe TRBD1 (6 bases). The CDR3 runs to 11 residues. Germline CDR1 reads DFQATT; CDR2 reads SNEGSKA (reference sequence). V was cut by 6 bases and J by 3 bases, with 9 bases left in between. The CDR3 region has the DNA TGCAGTGCCGAGGACAGCTACGAGCAGTACTTC. It yields the protein CSAEDSYEQYF.

The chain uses TRBV29-1 and TRBJ1-2, with D hard to call. The ends were cut back, 3 bases at V and 4 bases at J, with 6 bases in the middle. Looked up from germline, CDR1 is SQVTM and CDR2 is ANQGSEA. This CDR3 is 11 amino acids long. DNA for the CDR3: TGCAGCGTTGACAGCAGCTATGGCTACACCTTC. It translates to CSVDSSYGYTF.

The chain joins TRBV7-3 to TRBJ1-1; D remains unclear. The germline gives CDR1 SGHTA, CDR2 FQGTGA. The CDR3 contains 12 residues. V lost 5 bases to trimming and J lost 7 bases, with 11 bases between them. CDR3: CASSPDMGEAFF. The CDR3 DNA reads as TGTGCCAGCAGCCCCGACATGGGTGAAGCTTTCTTT.

The chain is built from TRBV18 and TRBJ2-5, with 14 bases lining up with TRBD2. The V gene end was trimmed by 3 bases and the J gene end by 1 base; junction bases not matched to a gene: 4. From germline, CDR1 is KGHSH and CDR2 LQKENI. The CDR3 totals 17 residues. The CDR3 here is CASSPGTSGSGQETQYF. Written as DNA, the CDR3 is TGTGCCAGCTCACCCGGGACTAGCGGGAGTGGCCAAGAGACCCAGTACTTC.

The chain links TRBV11-2 to TRBJ2-7; 9 bases are a match to TRBD1. V was clipped by 5 bases and J by 2 bases; unmatched bases: 7. The CDR3 covers 15 residues. Germline CDR1 SGHAT, CDR2 FQNNGV. Written as DNA, the CDR3 is TGTGCCAGCAGCCTAGCCGGGACAGGGACCTACGAGCAGTACTTC. It is translated as CASSLAGTGTYEQYF. The full variable domain, in which reference TRBV11-2 and TRBJ2-7 provide the parts outside the CDR3, is EAGVAQSPRYKIIEKRQSVAFWCNPISGHATLYWYQQILGQGPKLLIQFQNNGVVDDSQLPKDRFSAERLKGVDSTLKIQPAKLEDSAVYLCASSLAGTGTYEQYFGPGTRLTVT.

The chain joins TRBV6-6 to TRBJ2-5; 7 bases are a match to TRBD2. The DNA end is more similar to TRBJ2-7, so the J call may be wrong. Germline CDR1 reads MNHNY; CDR2 reads SVGAGI (reference sequence). This CDR3 spans 12 amino acids. The CDR3 nucleotides read TGTGCCAGCACCGGGAGGTCCTACGAGCAGTACTTC. Its protein product is CASTGRSYEQYF.

The chain carries TRBV6-5 and TRBJ2-5; D might be TRBD2 (7 bases). Germline V gives CDR1 MNHEY, CDR2 SVGAGI. Between the trimmed V and J ends, which lost 5 bases and 4 bases, there was a span of 17 bases. The CDR3 is made up of 15 amino acids. The CDR3, as DNA: TGTGCCAGCAGTATGGGTTTGAGGGGGGGAGAGACCCAGTACTTC. It specifies CASSMGLRGGETQYF.

This chain links TRBV5-4 with TRBJ2-7; possibly TRBD1 or TRBD2 for D (5 bases each). There are 13 residues in the CDR3. Trimming took 0 bases from V and 4 from J, leaving 8 bases between them. Germline CDR1 is SGHNT and CDR2 is YYREEE (reference sequence). CDR3 bases: TGTGCCAGCAGCTTGGTGGGGGTATACGAGCAGTACTTC. Its protein product is CASSLVGVYEQYF.

The chain links TRBV28 to TRBJ1-5, with 11 bases aligning to TRBD1. This CDR3 region has 16 residues. The V gene end was trimmed by 7 bases and the J gene end by 7 bases; junction bases not matched to a gene: 12. Germline CDR1 reads MDHEN; CDR2 reads SYDVKM. CDR3 in amino acids: CASTPRPGQGGQPQHF. The CDR3 DNA reads as TGTGCCAGCACCCCTCGGCCGGGACAGGGGGGACAGCCCCAGCATTTT.

The chain has TRBV30 and TRBJ1-1; perhaps TRBD1 as D (6 bases). V lost 3 bases and J 1 base, leaving 9 bases between the germline ends. The CDR3 sequence is 13 residues long. The V gene's germline CDR1 is GTSNPN and CDR2 SVGIG (reference sequence). DNA for the CDR3: TGTGCCTGGAGGGGAGGGGGGAACACTGAAGCTTTCTTT. This gives the protein CAWRGGGNTEAFF.

The chain joins TRBV27 to TRBJ1-5, with D unresolved. The germline V gene encodes CDR1 MNHEY and CDR2 SMNVEV (reference sequence). The V end was cut by 3 bases, the J end by 1 base, with 4 bases between. This CDR3 is built from 13 residues. This chain's CDR3 is CASSLGSNQPQHF. The CDR3 DNA reads as TGTGCCAGCAGTTTGGGAAGCAATCAGCCCCAGCATTTT.

The chain combines TRBV28 with TRBJ1-6, with a tentative D call TRBD1 (6 bases). Trimming removed 8 bases at V and 11 bases at J, with 19 bases between. This CDR3 comprises 14 residues. The germline gives CDR1 MDHEN, CDR2 SYDVKM. Here the CDR3 DNA reads TGTGCCAGCTCTTTACGGGGGGGCACTACACCCCTCCACTTT. Translation gives CASSLRGGTTPLHF.

The V gene is TRBV5-4, the J gene TRBJ2-2; 15 bases line up with TRBD2. Germline assignment: CDR1 SGHNT and CDR2 YYREEE (reference sequence). This CDR3 spans 17 amino acids. Unmatched junction bases numbered 6, after V lost 4 bases and J lost 5 bases. CDR3 residues: CASSTGLAGGRTGELFF. For the CDR3, the DNA is TGTGCCAGCAGCACGGGACTAGCGGGAGGAAGGACCGGGGAGCTGTTTTTT.

The genes are TRBV27 and TRBJ1-2; D not certain. V lost 5 bases and J lost 4, with 17 bases in between. From germline, CDR1 is MNHEY and CDR2 SMNVEV (reference sequence). This CDR3 spans 15 amino acids. CDR3 sequence: CASSPPGRLAYGYTF. The CDR3 DNA reads TGTGCCAGCAGTCCCCCGGGGAGGCTGGCCTATGGCTACACCTTC.

The chain uses TRBV27 and TRBJ2-1; 10 positions match TRBD2. This CDR3 spans 15 amino acids. Germline V gene lookup returns CDR1 MNHEY and CDR2 SMNVEV (reference sequence). V lost 4 bases, J lost 7 bases, and 7 bases stayed unmatched. The CDR3 nucleotides read TGTGCCAGCAGTTACGGACTAGCGGTAAGAAATGAGCAGTTCTTC. As protein: CASSYGLAVRNEQFF.

The chain links TRBV5-6 to TRBJ2-5; D is unclear. Germline V lookup: CDR1 SGHDT, CDR2 YYEEEE. The V end was cut by 2 bases, the J end by 5 bases, with 13 bases between. This CDR3 spans 14 amino acids. CDR3 residues: CASSLFGTKETQYF. The CDR3 DNA follows: TGTGCCAGCAGCTTATTTGGAACGAAGGAGACCCAGTACTTC. The full variable domain, in which reference TRBV5-6 and TRBJ2-5 provide the parts outside the CDR3, is DAGVTQSPTHLIKTRGQQVTLRCSPKSGHDTVSWYQQALGQGPQFIFQYYEEEERQRGNFPDRFSGHQFPNYSSELNVNALLLGDSALYLCASSLFGTKETQYFGPGTRLLVL.

This sequence joins TRBV9 and TRBJ2-1; no definite D call. In germline, CDR1 is SGDLS, CDR2 YYNGEE. The CDR3 extends over 15 amino acids. Deletions cut 0 bases from V and 0 bases from J, with 7 bases between. For the CDR3, the DNA is TGTGCCAGCAGCGTAGATCCCTTCTCCTACAATGAGCAGTTCTTC. Protein product: CASSVDPFSYNEQFF.

This clone was counted once. The chain employs TRBV6-5 and TRBJ1-2, with D hard to call. The CDR3 sequence is 14 residues long. The germline V gene encodes CDR1 MNHEY and CDR2 SVGAGI. V was shortened by 10 bases and J by 5 bases, with 20 bases between the two germline ends. In DNA form, the CDR3 reads TGTGCCAACTACGGACCGACCGCACGGTATGGCTACACCTTC. Its protein product is CANYGPTARYGYTF.

This chain uses TRBV28 with TRBJ2-1, with TRBD2 identical over 9 bases. Per the germline V gene, CDR1 is MDHEN and CDR2 is SYDVKM. The CDR3 consists of 15 residues. Trimming cost V 1 base and J 6 bases; bases outside gene matches: 4. The CDR3 reads CASSLSGGRANEQFF. The CDR3 nucleotides are TGTGCCAGCAGTTTATCGGGCGGGAGGGCCAATGAGCAGTTCTTC.

This clone was recorded a few times. This chain links TRBV21-1 with TRBJ2-2; the table's D call TRBD2 went unverified against the DNA. TRBV21-1 is reported as a pseudogene. The CDR3 runs 19 residues. CDR3: CASSPGRGLAGPWPGELFF. The CDR3 nucleotides are TGTGCCAGCAGCCCAGGGAGGGGACTAGCGGGGCCATGGCCCGGGGAGCTGTTTTTT.

The chain recombines TRBV5-6 with TRBJ1-4; no reliable D call. CDR3 length: 15 residues. Deletions cut 4 bases from V and 5 bases from J, with 15 bases between. Germline V gene sequence: CDR1 SGHDT, CDR2 YYEEEE. CDR3: CASSPHPTTNEKLFF. The CDR3 DNA is TGTGCCAGCAGCCCACATCCCACTACAAATGAAAAACTGTTTTTT.

This clone has just a few counts. The chain employs TRBV5-1 and TRBJ1-1, with 7 bases fitting TRBD1. The CDR3 is 14 amino acids. The V gene end was trimmed by 3 bases and the J gene end by 3 bases; junction bases not matched to a gene: 5. The germline V gene has CDR1 SGHRS and CDR2 YFSETQ. CDR3 loop: CASSWRGPDTEAFF. The CDR3 region has the DNA TGCGCCAGCAGCTGGAGGGGGCCGGACACTGAAGCTTTCTTT.

The J gene is TRBJ2-4, the V gene TRBV6-5; D not resolved. The germline V gene has CDR1 MNHEY and CDR2 SVGAGI. The CDR3 totals 14 residues. The V gene lost 6 bases and the J gene lost 8 bases, with 17 bases spanning the gap. The CDR3 loop is CASRVTPSWDIQYF. The CDR3, as DNA: TGTGCCAGCAGGGTGACACCCTCGTGGGACATTCAGTACTTC.

V is TRBV5-5 and J is TRBJ2-7; 7 nucleotides match TRBD2. V was pared by 2 bases and J by 2 bases, with 7 bases of the junction left unmatched. This CDR3 region has 15 residues. Germline V gene lookup returns CDR1 SGHKS and CDR2 YYEKEE (reference sequence). CDR3 amino acids: CASSLTSARAYEQYF. The CDR3 nucleotides read TGTGCCAGCAGCTTAACTAGCGCCAGGGCCTACGAGCAGTACTTC.

The rearrangement links TRBV5-8 to TRBJ1-1; no firm D call. V was cut by 2 bases and J by 1 base, with 9 bases left in between. This CDR3 spans 14 amino acids. Germline-derived CDR1 and CDR2 are SGHTS and YDEGEE. The CDR3 coding sequence is TGTGCCAGCAGCTTCTCCTTCCGGAACACTGAAGCTTTCTTT. Protein sequence: CASSFSFRNTEAFF.

The J gene is TRBJ2-7, the V gene TRBV4-1; TRBD1 agrees at 7 bases. V trimming: 3 bases; J trimming: 0 bases; junction bases outside the gene matches: 11. CDR3 length equals 17 residues. The germline CDR1 and CDR2 sequences are MGHRA and YSYEKL. The CDR3 loop is CASSHPIRGQTSYEQYF. The CDR3, as DNA: TGCGCCAGCAGCCACCCGATCAGGGGACAGACCTCCTACGAGCAGTACTTC.

The chain uses TRBV2 and TRBJ2-2, with 11 bases that match TRBD1. The CDR3 consists of 15 residues. The germline V gene has CDR1 SNHLY and CDR2 FYNNEI. With 8 bases clipped from V and 7 bases from J, the junction kept 9 bases outside the gene matches. In DNA, the CDR3 is TGTGCCAGCGGCTCCCGGACAGGGGGCGGCGGGGAGCTGTTTTTT. This sequence encodes CASGSRTGGGGELFF.

This chain uses TRBV28 with TRBJ2-7; 7 nucleotides match TRBD2. Germline loops: CDR1 MDHEN, CDR2 SYDVKM. This CDR3 is built from 16 residues. J gave up 3 bases and V 6 bases, and 14 bases lay outside the gene matches. The DNA for the CDR3 is TGTGCCAGCAGCCATACAGACCTAGCGGACTACTACGAGCAGTACTTC. It yields the protein CASSHTDLADYYEQYF.